This T cell receptor (beta chain) was sequenced in a study of T cell responses to AZD1222 COVID-19 vaccine. The study's findings and limits: CD4 TCRs covered the whole spike, strongest at regions 160-218 and 743-854. Sampling captured repertoires only after the peak T cell response. Nearly half of the spike-specific TCRs reportedly recognize variant regions that carry no mutations.

The assay was immunoSEQ multiplex PCR, and TCRdb's table has in-frame clones only and misses some. The table records roughly 150,000 clones, 85% to 95% of them present only once. Trimming took off 3 bases at V and 0 bases at J, with 13 bases between the two ends. Per germline, CDR1 SGDLS and CDR2 YYNGEE. CDR3 length equals 16 residues. Concerning this clone itself: The antigen is not known.

The chain uses TRBV9 and TRBJ1-3, with D unclear. This sample comprised peripheral blood, obtained 28 days after the second AZD1222 dose. This TCR was sampled from an adult who received the AZD1222 COVID-19 vaccine. This chain's CDR3 is CASSDPAGSSGNTIYF. Here the CDR3 DNA reads TGTGCCAGCAGCGACCCCGCCGGCAGCTCTGGAAACACCATATATTTT.